These T cell receptor beta chains were read from a single sample in a study of T-cell reconstitution after alpha-beta-depleted transplantation in children. TCRdb itself ran the PCR reads through MiXCR, one entry per CDR3 protein. Of about 260,000 distinct CDR3 sequences in the sample, roughly 8.2% are singletons; the top ten hold approximately 6%. Sequenced here: PBMCs, mostly from graft donor cells, sampled 180 days after TCRalphabeta/CD19-depleted stem cell transplant. Receptors originate from a male patient aged 10-17 years who had a stem cell transplant for acute lymphoblastic leukemia, so the T cells may come from the graft donor. CDR3s include the opening cysteine and the closing phenylalanine or tryptophan. D genes are given only for firm matches. Clone size, where shown, is once, few, many, or a class for clones that have expanded.

j_call: TRBJ2-2; v_call: TRBV20-1; d_call: TRBD2; clone_size: many; cdr3_nt: TGCAGTGCTAGAGGGAGAAGCGGGGGAACGAACACCGGGGAGCTGTTTTTT; cdr3_aa: CSARGRSGGTNTGELFF
j_call: TRBJ2-7; v_call: TRBV27; d_call: TRBD1; clone_size: many; cdr3_nt: TGTGCCAGCAGTGGGACAGGGCTGTCCTACGAGCAGTACTTC; cdr3_aa: CASSGTGLSYEQYF
j_call: TRBJ1-1; v_call: TRBV29-1; d_call: TRBD1; clone_size: many; cdr3_nt: TGCAGCGTGATACAGGGGTGGACTGAAGCTTTCTTT; cdr3_aa: CSVIQGWTEAFF
j_call: TRBJ2-7; v_call: TRBV28; d_call: TRBD1; clone_size: -; cdr3_nt: TGTGCCAGCAGTTTCCGCAGGGGGCCCCTATCCTACGAGCAGTACTTC; cdr3_aa: CASSFRRGPLSYEQYF
j_call: TRBJ1-1; v_call: TRBV2; d_call: -; clone_size: many; cdr3_nt: TGTGCCAGCAGTGGTTCGGCGGAAGCTTTCTTT; cdr3_aa: CASSGSAEAFF
j_call: TRBJ1-2; v_call: TRBV4-3; d_call: -; clone_size: many; cdr3_nt: TGCGCCAGCAGCCGAGGAGCCTATGGCTACACCTTC; cdr3_aa: CASSRGAYGYTF
j_call: TRBJ2-1; v_call: TRBV25-1; d_call: TRBD2; clone_size: many; cdr3_nt: TGTGCCAGCAGTGGCCGCCTAGCGGGGGGGGGTGAGCAGTTCTTC; cdr3_aa: CASSGRLAGGGEQFF
j_call: TRBJ1-6; v_call: TRBV27; d_call: -; clone_size: many; cdr3_nt: TGTGCCAGCAGGCCTCTGACAGGATACAGCGGTAATTCACCCCTCCACTTT; cdr3_aa: CASRPLTGYSGNSPLHF
j_call: TRBJ2-5; v_call: TRBV27; d_call: TRBD2; clone_size: many; cdr3_nt: TGTGCCAGCAGTACGGGGACTAGGGGGCAAGAGACCCAGTACTTC; cdr3_aa: CASSTGTRGQETQYF
j_call: TRBJ2-3; v_call: TRBV12-3/TRBV12-4; d_call: TRBD2; clone_size: many; cdr3_nt: TGTGCCAGCAGTTTAGAAAAGCGGGGTGCGGAGGATACGCAGTATTTT; cdr3_aa: CASSLEKRGAEDTQYF
j_call: TRBJ2-4; v_call: TRBV6-5; d_call: -; clone_size: many; cdr3_nt: TGTGCCAGCAGTTACTCGAAAGCTAGGGACATTCAGTACTTC; cdr3_aa: CASSYSKARDIQYF
j_call: TRBJ2-7; v_call: TRBV5-6; d_call: -; clone_size: many; cdr3_nt: TGTGCCAGCAGCTTGAGGATGGGTCGCGGCTACGAGCAGTACTTC; cdr3_aa: CASSLRMGRGYEQYF
j_call: TRBJ2-7; v_call: TRBV28; d_call: -; clone_size: many; cdr3_nt: TGTGCCAGCCTCGGTGGCGGCTCCTACGAGCAGTACTTC; cdr3_aa: CASLGGGSYEQYF
j_call: TRBJ2-1; v_call: TRBV20-1; d_call: -; clone_size: many; cdr3_nt: TGCAGTGCTCCCATGGGGGGGCCCTACAATGAGCAGTTCTTC; cdr3_aa: CSAPMGGPYNEQFF
j_call: TRBJ2-1; v_call: TRBV9; d_call: -; clone_size: -; cdr3_nt: TGTGCCAGCAGCGTAGTCGAGCTAGCTGGGTCCTACAATGAGCAGTTCTTC; cdr3_aa: CASSVVELAGSYNEQFF
j_call: TRBJ2-1; v_call: TRBV15; d_call: -; clone_size: many; cdr3_nt: TGTGCCACCAGCGGGAACCCCTACAATGAGCAGTTCTTC; cdr3_aa: CATSGNPYNEQFF
j_call: TRBJ2-3; v_call: TRBV9; d_call: TRBD1; clone_size: many; cdr3_nt: TGTGCCAGCAGCGTAGGGAACAGGGGAGTAAAAACAGATACGCAGTATTTT; cdr3_aa: CASSVGNRGVKTDTQYF
j_call: TRBJ2-3; v_call: TRBV7-3; d_call: -; clone_size: many; cdr3_nt: TGTGCCAGCAGCTTAAGGGGGGGGCGAACAGATACGCAGTATTTT; cdr3_aa: CASSLRGGRTDTQYF
j_call: TRBJ2-2; v_call: TRBV7-2; d_call: -; clone_size: many; cdr3_nt: TGTGCCAGCAGCTGGAGGGCGGGTGGGGAGCTGTTTTTT; cdr3_aa: CASSWRAGGELFF
j_call: TRBJ1-1; v_call: TRBV6-1; d_call: -; clone_size: few; cdr3_nt: TGTGCCAGCAGTGAAGGTCCAGCCATGAACACTGAAGCTTTCTTT; cdr3_aa: CASSEGPAMNTEAFF
j_call: TRBJ2-7; v_call: TRBV28; d_call: -; clone_size: many; cdr3_nt: TGTGCCAGCAGGGCAGCGGGCCTAGAGCAGTACTTC; cdr3_aa: CASRAAGLEQYF
j_call: TRBJ1-5; v_call: TRBV7-3; d_call: TRBD1; clone_size: -; cdr3_nt: TGTGCCAGCAGCTTAATTGTGACAGGGTCTCCTTTCAAGGCTAGCAATCAGCCCCAGCATTTT; cdr3_aa: CASSLIVTGSPFKASNQPQHF
j_call: TRBJ2-3; v_call: TRBV5-5; d_call: -; clone_size: many; cdr3_nt: TGTGCCAGCAGCCCCGGCCCTCGAAGAGATACGCAGTATTTT; cdr3_aa: CASSPGPRRDTQYF
j_call: TRBJ2-2; v_call: TRBV3-1; d_call: TRBD2; clone_size: -; cdr3_nt: TGTGCCAGCAGCCAAGCTTTGATAGCGGGAGACACCGGGGAGCTGTTTTTT; cdr3_aa: CASSQALIAGDTGELFF
j_call: TRBJ2-7; v_call: TRBV19; d_call: TRBD1; clone_size: many; cdr3_nt: TGTGCCAGTAGTGCCCGACCGGGACAGGGCCACGAGCAGTACTTC; cdr3_aa: CASSARPGQGHEQYF
j_call: TRBJ1-2; v_call: TRBV20-1; d_call: -; clone_size: many; cdr3_nt: TGCAGTGCTAGAAGCGGGGGTAACTATGGCTACACCTTC; cdr3_aa: CSARSGGNYGYTF
j_call: TRBJ1-2; v_call: TRBV20-1; d_call: -; clone_size: many; cdr3_nt: TGCAGTGCTAGAGTTTTGGTGCCGGGCTACACCTTC; cdr3_aa: CSARVLVPGYTF
j_call: TRBJ1-5; v_call: TRBV4-2; d_call: -; clone_size: -; cdr3_nt: TGTGCCAGCGGCCCGGGGGCAGTCAAAGAGCATTTT; cdr3_aa: CASGPGAVKEHF
j_call: TRBJ1-1; v_call: TRBV20-1; d_call: -; clone_size: many; cdr3_nt: TGCAGTGCTAGTTCCATCGCTGAAGCTTTCTTT; cdr3_aa: CSASSIAEAFF
j_call: TRBJ1-3; v_call: TRBV2; d_call: -; clone_size: many; cdr3_nt: TGTGCCAGCAGTCGAGGTGGAAACACCATATATTTT; cdr3_aa: CASSRGGNTIYF
j_call: TRBJ2-4; v_call: TRBV5-1; d_call: -; clone_size: many; cdr3_nt: TGCGCCAGCAGCTTGGGTGGGAGTATGGACATTCAGTACTTC; cdr3_aa: CASSLGGSMDIQYF
j_call: TRBJ2-7; v_call: TRBV7-7; d_call: TRBD1; clone_size: many; cdr3_nt: TGTGCCAGCAGCTTAGACGGACAGGGATTAGAGCAGTACTTC; cdr3_aa: CASSLDGQGLEQYF
j_call: TRBJ2-7; v_call: TRBV19; d_call: -; clone_size: few; cdr3_nt: TGTGCCAGTAGAAGAAGCGAGCAGTACTTC; cdr3_aa: CASRRSEQYF
j_call: TRBJ2-3; v_call: TRBV7-9; d_call: -; clone_size: many; cdr3_nt: TGTGCCAGCAGCTTAGCGGGCCAGGATACGCAGTATTTT; cdr3_aa: CASSLAGQDTQYF
j_call: TRBJ2-3; v_call: TRBV9; d_call: -; clone_size: many; cdr3_nt: TGTGCCAGCAGCGTAGCTGGGGCAGCGGTAACAGATACGCAGTATTTT; cdr3_aa: CASSVAGAAVTDTQYF
j_call: TRBJ2-2; v_call: TRBV11-2; d_call: TRBD2; clone_size: many; cdr3_nt: TGTGCCAGCAGCCCCCTCAAGGGTAGCGGGGGAACCGGGGAGCTGTTTTTT; cdr3_aa: CASSPLKGSGGTGELFF
j_call: TRBJ1-6; v_call: TRBV14; d_call: TRBD1; clone_size: many; cdr3_nt: TGTGCCAGCAGCCAAGAGGGACAGGGTTATTCACCCCTCCACTTT; cdr3_aa: CASSQEGQGYSPLHF